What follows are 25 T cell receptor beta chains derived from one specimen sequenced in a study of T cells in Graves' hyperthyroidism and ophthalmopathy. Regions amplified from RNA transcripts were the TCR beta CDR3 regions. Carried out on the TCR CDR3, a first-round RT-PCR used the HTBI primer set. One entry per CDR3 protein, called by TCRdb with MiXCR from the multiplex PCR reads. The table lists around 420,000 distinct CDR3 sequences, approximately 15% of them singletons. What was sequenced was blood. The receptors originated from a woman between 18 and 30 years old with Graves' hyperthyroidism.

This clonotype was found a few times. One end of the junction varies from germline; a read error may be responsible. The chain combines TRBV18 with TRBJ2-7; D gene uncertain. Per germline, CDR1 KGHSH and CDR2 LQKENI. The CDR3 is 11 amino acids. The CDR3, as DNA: TGTGTCAGCTCATCAGACTACGAGCAGTACTTC. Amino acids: CVSSSDYEQYF.

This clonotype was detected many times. The CDR3 loop is CATSRDPARTYEQYF. CDR3 nucleotide sequence: TGTGCCACCAGCAGAGATCCCGCGAGAACCTACGAGCAGTACTTC. V and J are TRBV15 and TRBJ2-7; D gene ambiguous. V lost 0 bases to trimming and J lost 2 bases, with 11 bases between them. This CDR3 contains 15 residues. In germline, CDR1 is LNHNV, CDR2 YYDKDF (reference sequence).

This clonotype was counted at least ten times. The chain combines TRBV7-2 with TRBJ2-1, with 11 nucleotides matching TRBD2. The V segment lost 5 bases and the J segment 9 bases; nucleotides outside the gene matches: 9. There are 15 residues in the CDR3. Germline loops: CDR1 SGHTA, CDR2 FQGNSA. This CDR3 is CASSLGVAGGGEQFF. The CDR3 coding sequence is TGTGCCAGCAGCCTAGGGGTAGCGGGGGGGGGTGAGCAGTTCTTC.

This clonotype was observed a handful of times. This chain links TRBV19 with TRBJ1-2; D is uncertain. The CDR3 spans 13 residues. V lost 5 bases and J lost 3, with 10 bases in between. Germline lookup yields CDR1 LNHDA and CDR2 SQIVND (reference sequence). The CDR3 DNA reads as TGTGCCAGTAGTTGGCAGTGGGACTATGGCTACACCTTC. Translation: CASSWQWDYGYTF.

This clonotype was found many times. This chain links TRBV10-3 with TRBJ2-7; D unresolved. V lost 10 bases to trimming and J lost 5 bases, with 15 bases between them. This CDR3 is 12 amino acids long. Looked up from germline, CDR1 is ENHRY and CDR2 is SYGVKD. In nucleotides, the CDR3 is TGTGCCACCTTAGGACGGATCGACGAGCAGTACTTC. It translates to CATLGRIDEQYF.

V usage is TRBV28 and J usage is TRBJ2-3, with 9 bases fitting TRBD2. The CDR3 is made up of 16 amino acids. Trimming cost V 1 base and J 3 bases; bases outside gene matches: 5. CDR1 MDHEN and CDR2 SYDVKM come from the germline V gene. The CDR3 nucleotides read TGTGCCAGCAGTTTATATAGCGGGAGAAGTACAGATACGCAGTATTTT. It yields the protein CASSLYSGRSTDTQYF.

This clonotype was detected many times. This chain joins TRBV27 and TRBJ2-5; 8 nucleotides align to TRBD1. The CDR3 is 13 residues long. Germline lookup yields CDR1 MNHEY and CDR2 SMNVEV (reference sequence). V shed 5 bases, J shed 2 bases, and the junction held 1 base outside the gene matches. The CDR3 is CASSGQGQETQYF. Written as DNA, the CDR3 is TGTGCCAGCAGTGGACAGGGTCAAGAGACCCAGTACTTC.

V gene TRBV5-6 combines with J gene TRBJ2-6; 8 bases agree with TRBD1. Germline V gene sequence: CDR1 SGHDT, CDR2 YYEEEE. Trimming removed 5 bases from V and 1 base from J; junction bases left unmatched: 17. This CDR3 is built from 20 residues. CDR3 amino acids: CASRKNRGVGPGSGANVLTF. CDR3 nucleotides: TGTGCCAGCAGAAAGAACAGGGGGGTGGGACCTGGTTCTGGGGCCAACGTCCTGACTTTC.

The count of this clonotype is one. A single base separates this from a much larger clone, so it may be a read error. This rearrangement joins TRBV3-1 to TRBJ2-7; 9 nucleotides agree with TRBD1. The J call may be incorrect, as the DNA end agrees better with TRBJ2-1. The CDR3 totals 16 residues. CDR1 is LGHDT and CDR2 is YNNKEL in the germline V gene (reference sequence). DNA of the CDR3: TGTGCCAGCAGCCAAGGAGGGACAGGGAAAGCCTACGAGCAGTTCTTC. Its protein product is CASSQGGTGKAYEQFF.

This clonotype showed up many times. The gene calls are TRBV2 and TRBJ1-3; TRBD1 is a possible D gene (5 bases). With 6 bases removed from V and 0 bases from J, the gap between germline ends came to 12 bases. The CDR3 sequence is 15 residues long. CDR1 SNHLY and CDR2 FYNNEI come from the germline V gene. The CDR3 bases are TGTGCCAGCAGGGGAGACAGTAACTCTGGAAACACCATATATTTT. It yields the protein CASRGDSNSGNTIYF.

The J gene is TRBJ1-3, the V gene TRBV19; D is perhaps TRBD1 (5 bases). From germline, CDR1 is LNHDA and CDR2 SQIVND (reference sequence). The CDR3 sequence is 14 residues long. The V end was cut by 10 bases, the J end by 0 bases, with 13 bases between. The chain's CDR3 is CATGTGSSGNTIYF. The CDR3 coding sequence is TGTGCCACGGGAACAGGCAGCTCTGGAAACACCATATATTTT.

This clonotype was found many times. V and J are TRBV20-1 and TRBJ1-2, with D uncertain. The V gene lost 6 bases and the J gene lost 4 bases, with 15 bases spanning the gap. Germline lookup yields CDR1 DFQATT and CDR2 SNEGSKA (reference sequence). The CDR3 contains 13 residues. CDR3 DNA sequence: TGCAGTGCCAGATTAGAGAGCCCCTATGGCTACACCTTC. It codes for CSARLESPYGYTF.

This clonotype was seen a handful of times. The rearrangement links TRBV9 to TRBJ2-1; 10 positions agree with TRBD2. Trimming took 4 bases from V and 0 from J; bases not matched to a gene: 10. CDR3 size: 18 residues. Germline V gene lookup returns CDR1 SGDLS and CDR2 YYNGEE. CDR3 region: CASSLRTSGLSSYNEQFF. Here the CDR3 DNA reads TGTGCCAGCAGCCTTCGGACTAGCGGATTAAGCTCCTACAATGAGCAGTTCTTC.

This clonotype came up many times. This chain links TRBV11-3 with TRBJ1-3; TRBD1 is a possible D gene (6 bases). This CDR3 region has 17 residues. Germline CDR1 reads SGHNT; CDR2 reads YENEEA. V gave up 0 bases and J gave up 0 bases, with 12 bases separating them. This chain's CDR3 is CASSLDLDSHSGNTIYF. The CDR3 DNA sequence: TGTGCCAGCAGCTTAGACCTGGACAGCCACTCTGGAAACACCATATATTTT.

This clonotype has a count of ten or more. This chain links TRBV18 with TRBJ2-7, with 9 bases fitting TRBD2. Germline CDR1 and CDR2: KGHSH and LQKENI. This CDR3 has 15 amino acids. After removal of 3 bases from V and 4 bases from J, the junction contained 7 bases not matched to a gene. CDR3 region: CASSPSGGRFYEQYF. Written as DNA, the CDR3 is TGTGCCAGCTCACCGAGCGGGGGGCGCTTTTACGAGCAGTACTTC.

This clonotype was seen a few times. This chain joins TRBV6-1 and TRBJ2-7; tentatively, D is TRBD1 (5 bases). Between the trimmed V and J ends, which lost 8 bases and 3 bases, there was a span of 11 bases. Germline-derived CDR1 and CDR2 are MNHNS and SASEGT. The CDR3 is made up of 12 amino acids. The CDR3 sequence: CASQTDSYEQYF. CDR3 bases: TGTGCCAGCCAAACAGACAGCTACGAGCAGTACTTC.

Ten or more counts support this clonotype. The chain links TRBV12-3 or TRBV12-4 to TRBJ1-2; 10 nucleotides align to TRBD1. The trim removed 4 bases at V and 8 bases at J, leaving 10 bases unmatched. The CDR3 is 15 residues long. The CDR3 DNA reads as TGTGCCAGCAGTTCGCGACGAGACAGGGGGCACGGCTACACCTTC. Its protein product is CASSSRRDRGHGYTF.

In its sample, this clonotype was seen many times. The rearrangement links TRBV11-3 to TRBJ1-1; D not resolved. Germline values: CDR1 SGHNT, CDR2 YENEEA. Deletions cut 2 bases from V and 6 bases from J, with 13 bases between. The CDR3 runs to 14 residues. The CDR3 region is CASSLSGFDSEAFF. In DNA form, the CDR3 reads TGTGCCAGCAGCTTATCCGGCTTTGACTCTGAAGCTTTCTTT.

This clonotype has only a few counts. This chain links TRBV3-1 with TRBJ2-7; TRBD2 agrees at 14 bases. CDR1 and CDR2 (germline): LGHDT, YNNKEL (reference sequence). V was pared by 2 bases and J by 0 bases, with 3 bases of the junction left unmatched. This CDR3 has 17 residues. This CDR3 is CASSQLGLAGDSYEQYF. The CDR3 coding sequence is TGTGCCAGCAGCCAACTGGGACTAGCGGGGGACTCCTACGAGCAGTACTTC.

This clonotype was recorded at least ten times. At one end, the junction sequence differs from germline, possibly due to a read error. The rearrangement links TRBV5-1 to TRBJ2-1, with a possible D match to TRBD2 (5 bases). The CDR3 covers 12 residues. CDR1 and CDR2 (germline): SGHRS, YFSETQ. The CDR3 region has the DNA TGTGCCAGCACGGGGACCTACAATGAGCAGTTCTTC. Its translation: CASTGTYNEQFF.

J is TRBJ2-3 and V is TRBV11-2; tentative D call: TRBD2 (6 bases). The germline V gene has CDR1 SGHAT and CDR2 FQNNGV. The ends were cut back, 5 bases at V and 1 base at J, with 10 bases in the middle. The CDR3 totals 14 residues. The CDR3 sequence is CASSRDFRTDTQYF. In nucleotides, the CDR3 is TGTGCCAGCAGCCGGGACTTTCGCACAGATACGCAGTATTTT.

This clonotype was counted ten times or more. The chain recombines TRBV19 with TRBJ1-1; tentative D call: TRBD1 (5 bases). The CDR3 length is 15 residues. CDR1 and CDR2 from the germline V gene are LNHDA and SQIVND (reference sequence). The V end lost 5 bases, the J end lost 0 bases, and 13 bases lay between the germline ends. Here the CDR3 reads CASSPRQLMNTEAFF. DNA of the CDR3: TGTGCCAGTAGTCCGAGACAGCTCATGAACACTGAAGCTTTCTTT. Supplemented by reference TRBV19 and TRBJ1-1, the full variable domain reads DGGITQSPKYLFRKEGQNVTLSCEQNLNHDAMYWYRQDPGQGLRLIYYSQIVNDFQKGDIAEGYSVSREKKESFPLTVTSAQKNPTAFYLCASSPRQLMNTEAFFGQGTRLTVV.

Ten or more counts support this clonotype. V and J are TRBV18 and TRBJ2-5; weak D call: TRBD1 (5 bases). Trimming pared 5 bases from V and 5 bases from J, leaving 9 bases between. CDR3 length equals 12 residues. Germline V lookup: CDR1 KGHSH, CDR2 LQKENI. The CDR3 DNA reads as TGTGCCAGCTCAGCCGCAGGGGAGACCCAGTACTTC. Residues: CASSAAGETQYF.

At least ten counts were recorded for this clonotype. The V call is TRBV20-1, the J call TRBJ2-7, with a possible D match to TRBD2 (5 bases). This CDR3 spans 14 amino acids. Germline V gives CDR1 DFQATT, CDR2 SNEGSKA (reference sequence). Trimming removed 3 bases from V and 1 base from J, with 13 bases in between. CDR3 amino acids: CSASRPGISYEQYF. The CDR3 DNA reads TGCAGTGCTAGTAGGCCCGGGATTTCCTACGAGCAGTACTTC.

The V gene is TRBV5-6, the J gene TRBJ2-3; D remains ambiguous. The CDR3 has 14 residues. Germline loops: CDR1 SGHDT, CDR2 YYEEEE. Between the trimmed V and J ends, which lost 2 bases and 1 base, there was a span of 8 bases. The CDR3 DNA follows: TGTGCCAGCAGCTTTTACGCCCGCACAGATACGCAGTATTTT. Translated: CASSFYARTDTQYF.